This T cell receptor beta chain stems from a study of T cells expressing NK-cell markers. About the study: It was sorted CD3+CD56+NKG2C+, CD3+CD56+NKG2C- and CD3+CD56-NKG2C+ T cells that supplied the TCR beta repertoires. Study observations and caveats: Researchers report these clonotypes also headed the CD3+CD56-NKG2C+ fraction in several donors.

With the 5' RACE reads reprocessed, TCRdb shows one record per CDR3 protein and no DNA. The sample holds hundreds of thousands of distinct CDR3 sequences. Germline values: CDR1 MNHEY, CDR2 SMNVEV (reference sequence). The CDR3 length is 15 residues. Details on this clonotype: As yet, its antigen is unknown.

Specimen: blood T cells: a sorted CD56 or NKG2C T cell subset, CD4+ or CD8+ T cells, or bulk PBMC T cells (not recorded which). The TCR comes from a man aged 18 to 69 in good health. The V and J genes are TRBV27 and TRBJ1-5; TCRdb proposes TRBD1, but this gene call is untestable without DNA. CDR3 region: CASKQALYSNQPQHF.